This is a list of T cell receptor beta chains from one sample in a study of prognosis after radiotherapy for stage I lung cancer. TCRdb called the multiplex PCR reads again in MiXCR, with one record for every CDR3 protein. The data show 30,000 to 40,000 distinct CDR3 sequences, with 25% to 40% seen just once and 25% to 30% held by the top ten. Sample: PBMCs, taken before or after stereotactic body radiation therapy (not recorded which). The origin of the receptors is a donor over 45 with non-small cell lung cancer. Each CDR3 is given with its conserved first and last residue.

j_gene: TRBJ1-6
len: 14
v_gene: TRBV2
CDR3aa: CASSEQSSNSPLHF

j_gene: TRBJ2-2
len: 15
v_gene: TRBV5-1
CDR3aa: CASSLLGQGTRELFF

j_gene: TRBJ1-6
len: 14
v_gene: TRBV5-4
CDR3aa: CASSLGTAYSPLHF

j_gene: TRBJ2-7
len: 21
v_gene: TRBV27
CDR3aa: CASSSNTGHTGGNRIVYEQYF

j_gene: TRBJ2-3
len: 15
v_gene: TRBV6-9
CDR3aa: CASSLTRTPIDTQYF

j_gene: TRBJ2-1
len: 16
v_gene: TRBV11-2
CDR3aa: CASSHLRASEYNEQFF

j_gene: TRBJ1-5
len: 14
v_gene: TRBV6-1
CDR3aa: CASSELGPNRPQHF

j_gene: TRBJ1-2
len: 15
v_gene: TRBV6-1
CDR3aa: CASSPGPYLLHGYTF

j_gene: TRBJ1-1
len: 13
v_gene: TRBV7-2
CDR3aa: CASSEWTGTEAFF

j_gene: TRBJ2-3
len: 15
v_gene: TRBV7-8
CDR3aa: CASSPRDRATDTQYF

j_gene: TRBJ2-3
len: 12
v_gene: TRBV5-4
CDR3aa: CASSSSGDTQYF

j_gene: TRBJ2-6
len: 18
v_gene: TRBV5-1
CDR3aa: CASSLAIRSLSGANVLTF

j_gene: TRBJ2-1
len: 16
v_gene: TRBV7-2
CDR3aa: CASSLAASGNYNEQFF

j_gene: TRBJ2-1
len: 14
v_gene: TRBV11-3
CDR3aa: CASSPRTSGRKQFF

j_gene: TRBJ1-6
len: 16
v_gene: TRBV3-1
CDR3aa: CASSQGQGTDNSPLHF

j_gene: TRBJ2-2
len: 12
v_gene: TRBV6-1
CDR3aa: CASRGGTGELFF

j_gene: TRBJ2-3
len: 13
v_gene: TRBV29-1
CDR3aa: CSVEVQTTDTQYF

j_gene: TRBJ1-1
len: 13
v_gene: TRBV2
CDR3aa: CASSEAGGADAFF

j_gene: TRBJ2-1
len: 15
v_gene: TRBV30
CDR3aa: CAWIRPRGPYNEQFF

j_gene: TRBJ2-2
len: 17
v_gene: TRBV9
CDR3aa: CASSVGGGAKKTGELFF

j_gene: TRBJ2-2
len: 18
v_gene: TRBV12-3/TRBV12-4
CDR3aa: CASSFWPGAGASTGELFF

j_gene: TRBJ2-3
len: 14
v_gene: TRBV11-2
CDR3aa: CASSFGGGTDTQYF

j_gene: TRBJ1-6
len: 14
v_gene: TRBV12-3/TRBV12-4
CDR3aa: CASSDRRINSPLHF

j_gene: TRBJ1-1
len: 14
v_gene: TRBV12-3/TRBV12-4
CDR3aa: CASSVTVGRTEAFF

j_gene: TRBJ1-5
len: 13
v_gene: TRBV18
CDR3aa: CASSPPGDQPQHF

j_gene: TRBJ1-5
len: 13
v_gene: TRBV2
CDR3aa: CAVRTGSNQPQHF

j_gene: TRBJ2-7
len: 14
v_gene: TRBV6-5
CDR3aa: CASSYSARTYEQYF

j_gene: TRBJ2-5
len: 13
v_gene: TRBV30
CDR3aa: CAWSEGSQETQYF

j_gene: TRBJ2-7
len: 14
v_gene: TRBV6-1
CDR3aa: CASRDRTSSYEQYF

j_gene: TRBJ1-6
len: 14
v_gene: TRBV3-1
CDR3aa: CGRSLGQGSSPLHF

j_gene: TRBJ2-1
len: 17
v_gene: TRBV29-1
CDR3aa: CSVEDQDQTSSYNEQFF

j_gene: TRBJ2-5
len: 16
v_gene: TRBV6-2/TRBV6-3
CDR3aa: CASSSRRGGTKETQYF

j_gene: TRBJ2-3
len: 15
v_gene: TRBV5-1
CDR3aa: CASSLGLAVSDTQYF

j_gene: TRBJ2-2
len: 15
v_gene: TRBV5-1
CDR3aa: CASSLLGIDTGELFF

j_gene: TRBJ2-7
len: 15
v_gene: TRBV9
CDR3aa: CASSASGTSSYEQYF

j_gene: TRBJ1-5
len: 12
v_gene: TRBV28
CDR3aa: CASRVGNQPQHF

j_gene: TRBJ2-3
len: 13
v_gene: TRBV20-1
CDR3aa: CSALPLSTDTQYF

j_gene: TRBJ1-1
len: 13
v_gene: TRBV30
CDR3aa: CAWSVRVDAEAFF

j_gene: TRBJ2-5
len: 14
v_gene: TRBV20-1
CDR3aa: CSARRDGGWETQYF

j_gene: TRBJ2-7
len: 13
v_gene: TRBV6-1
CDR3aa: CASSEARLTEQYF

j_gene: TRBJ2-2
len: 15
v_gene: TRBV4-1
CDR3aa: CASSQDAGFTGELFF

j_gene: TRBJ1-1
len: 13
v_gene: TRBV28
CDR3aa: CASILNRWTEAFF

j_gene: TRBJ2-2
len: 16
v_gene: TRBV5-1
CDR3aa: CASSLAGQGHTGELFF

j_gene: TRBJ2-3
len: 13
v_gene: TRBV7-6
CDR3aa: CASSDRVVDTQYF

j_gene: TRBJ1-6
len: 14
v_gene: TRBV7-9
CDR3aa: CASSSGTVGSPLHF

j_gene: TRBJ1-6
len: 15
v_gene: TRBV19
CDR3aa: CASRIRTGYTSPLHF

j_gene: TRBJ1-4
len: 14
v_gene: TRBV6-1
CDR3aa: CASRRSATNEKLFF

j_gene: TRBJ2-2
len: 15
v_gene: TRBV27
CDR3aa: CASSLYRVPAGELFF

j_gene: TRBJ2-5
len: 15
v_gene: TRBV5-1
CDR3aa: CASSSTGAVQETQYF

j_gene: TRBJ1-2
len: 15
v_gene: TRBV5-1
CDR3aa: CASRRSGLEDYGYTF

j_gene: TRBJ2-7
len: 17
v_gene: TRBV4-1
CDR3aa: CASSQEVEAFSSYEQYF

j_gene: TRBJ2-3
len: 15
v_gene: TRBV6-1
CDR3aa: CASSTLSGGGEAQYF

j_gene: TRBJ1-2
len: 14
v_gene: TRBV7-2
CDR3aa: CASSLGGQPTGYTF

j_gene: TRBJ1-6
len: 16
v_gene: TRBV3-1
CDR3aa: CASSRGQGTYNSPLHF